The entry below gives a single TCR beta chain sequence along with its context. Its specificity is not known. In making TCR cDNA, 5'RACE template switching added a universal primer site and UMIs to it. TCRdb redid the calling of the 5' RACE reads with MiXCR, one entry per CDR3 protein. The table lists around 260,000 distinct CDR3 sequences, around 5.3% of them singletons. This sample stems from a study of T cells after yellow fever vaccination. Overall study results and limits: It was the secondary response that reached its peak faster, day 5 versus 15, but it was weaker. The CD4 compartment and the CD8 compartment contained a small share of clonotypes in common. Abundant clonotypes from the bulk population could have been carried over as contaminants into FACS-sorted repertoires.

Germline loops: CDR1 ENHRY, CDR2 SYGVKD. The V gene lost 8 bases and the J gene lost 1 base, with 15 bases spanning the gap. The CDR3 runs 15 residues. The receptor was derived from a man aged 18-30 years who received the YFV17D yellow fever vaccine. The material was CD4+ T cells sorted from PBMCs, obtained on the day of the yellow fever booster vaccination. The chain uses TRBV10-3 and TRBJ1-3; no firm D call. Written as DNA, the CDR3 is TGTGCCATCGGGAGAATTCGCGATTCTGGAAACACCATATATTTT. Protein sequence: CAIGRIRDSGNTIYF.